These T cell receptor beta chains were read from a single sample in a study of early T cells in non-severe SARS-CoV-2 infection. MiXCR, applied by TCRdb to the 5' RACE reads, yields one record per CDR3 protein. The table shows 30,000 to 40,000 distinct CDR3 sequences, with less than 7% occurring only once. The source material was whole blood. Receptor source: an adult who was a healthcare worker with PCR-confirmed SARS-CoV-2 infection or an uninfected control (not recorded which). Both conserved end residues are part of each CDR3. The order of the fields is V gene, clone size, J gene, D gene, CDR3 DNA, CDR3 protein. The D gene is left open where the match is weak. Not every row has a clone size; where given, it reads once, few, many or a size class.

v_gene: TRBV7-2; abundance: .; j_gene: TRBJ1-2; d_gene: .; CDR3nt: TGTGCCAGCAGCCTTGTAGGTGTCGACTATGGCTACACCTTC; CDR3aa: CASSLVGVDYGYTF
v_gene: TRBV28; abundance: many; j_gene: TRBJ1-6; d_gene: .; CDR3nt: TGTGCCAGCAGCTCCGAACCGAGCTCCTATAATTCACCCCTCCACTTT; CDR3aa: CASSSEPSSYNSPLHF
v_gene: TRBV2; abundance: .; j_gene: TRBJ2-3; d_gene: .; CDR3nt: TGTGCCAGCAGAATAGACAGAAACACAGATACGCAGTATTTT; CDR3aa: CASRIDRNTDTQYF
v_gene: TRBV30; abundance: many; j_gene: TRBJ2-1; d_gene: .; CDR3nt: TGTGCCTGGAGTGTAGGTGGGGGGACCTACAATGAGCAGTTCTTC; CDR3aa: CAWSVGGGTYNEQFF
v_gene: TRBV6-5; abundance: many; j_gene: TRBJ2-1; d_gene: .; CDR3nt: TGTGCCAGCAGTTACTCCGACAATGAGCAGTTCTTC; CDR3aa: CASSYSDNEQFF
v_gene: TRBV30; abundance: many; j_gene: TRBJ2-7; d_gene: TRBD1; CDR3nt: TGTGCCTGGAGTCCCCGACAGGGGATCAGCAGCTACGAGCAGTACTTC; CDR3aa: CAWSPRQGISSYEQYF
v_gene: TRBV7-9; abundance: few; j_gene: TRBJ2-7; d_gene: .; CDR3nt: TGTGCCAGCAGCTTGGCTCACCCGGGCGAGCAGTACTTC; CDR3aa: CASSLAHPGEQYF
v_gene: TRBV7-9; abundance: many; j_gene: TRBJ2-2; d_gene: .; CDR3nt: TGTGCCAGCAGGACTATGGCCGGGGAGCTGTTTTTT; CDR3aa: CASRTMAGELFF
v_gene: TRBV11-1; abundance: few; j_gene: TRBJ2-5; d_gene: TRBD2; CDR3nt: TGTGCCAGCAGCCGCGGGACTAGGCAAGAGACCCAGTACTTC; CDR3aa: CASSRGTRQETQYF
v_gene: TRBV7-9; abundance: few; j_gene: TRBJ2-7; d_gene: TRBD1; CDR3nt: TGTGCCAGCAGCGCCGGGACAGGGCCCTACGAGCAGTACTTC; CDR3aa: CASSAGTGPYEQYF
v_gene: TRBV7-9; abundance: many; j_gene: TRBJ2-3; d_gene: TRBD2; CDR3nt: TGTGCCAGCAGCTTCTGGACTAGCGGCACAGATACGCAGTATTTT; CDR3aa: CASSFWTSGTDTQYF
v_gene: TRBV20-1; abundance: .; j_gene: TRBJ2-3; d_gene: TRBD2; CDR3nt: TGCAGTGCTAGGAGGGCGGGAGGGCCCTCAGGAGATACGCAGTATTTT; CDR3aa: CSARRAGGPSGDTQYF
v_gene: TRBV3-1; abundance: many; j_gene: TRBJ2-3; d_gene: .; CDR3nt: TGTGCCAGCAGCCAAGATACGGCTACTTCAGATACGCAGTATTTT; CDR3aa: CASSQDTATSDTQYF
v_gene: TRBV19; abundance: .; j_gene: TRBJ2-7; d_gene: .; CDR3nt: TGTGCCAGTAGGTGGCCCGAGCAGTACTTC; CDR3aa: CASRWPEQYF
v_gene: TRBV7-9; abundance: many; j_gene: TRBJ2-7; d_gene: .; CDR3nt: TGTGCCAGCGGGCTAGCGTGGCACGAGCAGTACTTC; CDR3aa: CASGLAWHEQYF
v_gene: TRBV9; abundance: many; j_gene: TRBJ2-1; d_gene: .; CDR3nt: TGTGCCAGCAGCGTAGGTACTAGCAGTAACAATGAGCAGTTCTTC; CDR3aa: CASSVGTSSNNEQFF
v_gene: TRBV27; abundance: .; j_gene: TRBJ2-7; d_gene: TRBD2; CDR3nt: TGTGCCAGCAGCCGAACCGGGACTAGCGGTCACGAGCAGTACTTC; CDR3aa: CASSRTGTSGHEQYF
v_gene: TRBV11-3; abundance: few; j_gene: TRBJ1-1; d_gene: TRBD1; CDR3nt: TGTGCCAGCCTACCCCGGGACAGGGGTACAAATGAAGCTTTCTTT; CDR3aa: CASLPRDRGTNEAFF
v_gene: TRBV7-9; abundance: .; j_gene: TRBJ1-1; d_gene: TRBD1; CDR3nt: TGTGCCAGCATCCCACAGGGGAATCGTGAAGCTTTCTTT; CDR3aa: CASIPQGNREAFF
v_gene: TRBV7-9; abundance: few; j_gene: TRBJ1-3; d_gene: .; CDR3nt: TGTGCCAGCAGCTTAGCATGGCGGGACACCATATATTTT; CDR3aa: CASSLAWRDTIYF
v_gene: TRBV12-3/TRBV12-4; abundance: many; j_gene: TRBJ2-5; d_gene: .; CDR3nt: TGTGCCAGCAGTTTCAGACAGGTAGTCGCAGAGACCCAGTACTTC; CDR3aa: CASSFRQVVAETQYF
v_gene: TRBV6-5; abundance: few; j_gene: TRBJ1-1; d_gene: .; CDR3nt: TGTGCCAGCAGTTACTGGGGCAGAGACACTGAAGCTTTCTTT; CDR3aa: CASSYWGRDTEAFF
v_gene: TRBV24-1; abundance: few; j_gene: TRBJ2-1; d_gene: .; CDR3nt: TGTGCCACCAGTGATTTTACGGGAGTCAATGAGCAGTTCTTC; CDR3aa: CATSDFTGVNEQFF
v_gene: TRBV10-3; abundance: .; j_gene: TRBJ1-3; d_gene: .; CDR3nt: TGTGCCATCAGTGACCCCCAGGGAGGAAACACCATATATTTT; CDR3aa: CAISDPQGGNTIYF
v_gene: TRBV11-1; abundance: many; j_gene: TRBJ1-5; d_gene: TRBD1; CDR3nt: TGTGCCAGCAGTGGAGGGGGCGATCAGCCCCAGCATTTT; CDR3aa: CASSGGGDQPQHF
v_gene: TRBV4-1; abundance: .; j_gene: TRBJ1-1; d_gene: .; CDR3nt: TGCGCCAGCAGCTCGGGACTGCCCAGGGGCACTGAAGCTTTCTTT; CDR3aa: CASSSGLPRGTEAFF
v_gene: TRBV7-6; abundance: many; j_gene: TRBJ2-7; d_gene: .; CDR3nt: TGTGCCAGCAGCTTAGGTGCAGCTGGGGATTCCTACGAGCAGTACTTC; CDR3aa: CASSLGAAGDSYEQYF
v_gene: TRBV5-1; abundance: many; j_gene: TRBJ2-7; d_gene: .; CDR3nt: TGCGCCAGCAGCTTGGTCGAGACTAGGTTTCGCAGCTCCTACGAGCAGTACTTC; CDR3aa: CASSLVETRFRSSYEQYF
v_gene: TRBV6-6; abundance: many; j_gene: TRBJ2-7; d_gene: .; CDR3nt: TGTGCCAGCAGTTACGGTTTTTACGAGCAGTACTTC; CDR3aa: CASSYGFYEQYF
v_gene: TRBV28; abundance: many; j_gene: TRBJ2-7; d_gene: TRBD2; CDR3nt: TGTGCCAGCAGTCACGGGACTAGCGGGTACGAGCAGTACTTC; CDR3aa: CASSHGTSGYEQYF
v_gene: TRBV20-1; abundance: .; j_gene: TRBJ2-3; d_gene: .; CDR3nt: TGCAGTGCCTCAACCCAGAATACGCAGTATTTT; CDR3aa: CSASTQNTQYF
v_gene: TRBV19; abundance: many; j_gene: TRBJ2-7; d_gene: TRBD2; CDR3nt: TGTGCCAGCACGGGGGGACTAGGATCCCGCGAGCAGTACTTC; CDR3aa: CASTGGLGSREQYF
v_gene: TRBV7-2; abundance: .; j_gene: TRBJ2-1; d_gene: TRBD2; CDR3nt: TGTGCCAGCAGCTTAGCACTAGCGGGGGCCCGGAGGCAGTTCTTC; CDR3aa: CASSLALAGARRQFF
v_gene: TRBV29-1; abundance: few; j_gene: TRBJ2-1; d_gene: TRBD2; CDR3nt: TGCAGCGCCAGAACTAGCGGGGGGTCCGAGCAGTTCTTC; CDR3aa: CSARTSGGSEQFF
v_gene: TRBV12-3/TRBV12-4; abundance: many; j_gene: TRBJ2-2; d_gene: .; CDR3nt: TGTGCCAGCAGTAGCAGGGAACCCGGGGAGCTGTTTTTT; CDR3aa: CASSSREPGELFF
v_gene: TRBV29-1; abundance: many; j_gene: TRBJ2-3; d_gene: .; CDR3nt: TGCAGCGTCCGCACAGATACGCAGTATTTT; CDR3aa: CSVRTDTQYF
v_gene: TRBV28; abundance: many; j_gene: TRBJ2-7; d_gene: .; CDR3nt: TGTGCCAGCACCCTATTTGGGGGGCCCCCGGGCGAGCAGTACTTC; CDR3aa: CASTLFGGPPGEQYF
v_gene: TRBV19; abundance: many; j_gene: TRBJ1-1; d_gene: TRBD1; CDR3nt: TGTGCCAGTAGCCCAGACGGACAGGGACAATTCACTGAAGCTTTCTTT; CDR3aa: CASSPDGQGQFTEAFF
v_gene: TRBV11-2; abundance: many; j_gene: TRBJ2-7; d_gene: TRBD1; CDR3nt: TGTGCCAGCAGCTTAGGACAGGGGGCCTCCTACGAGCAGTACTTC; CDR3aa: CASSLGQGASYEQYF
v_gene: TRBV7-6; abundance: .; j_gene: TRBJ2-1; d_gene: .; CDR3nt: TGTGCCAGCAGCCAACAGGGCAATGAGCAGTTCTTC; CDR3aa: CASSQQGNEQFF